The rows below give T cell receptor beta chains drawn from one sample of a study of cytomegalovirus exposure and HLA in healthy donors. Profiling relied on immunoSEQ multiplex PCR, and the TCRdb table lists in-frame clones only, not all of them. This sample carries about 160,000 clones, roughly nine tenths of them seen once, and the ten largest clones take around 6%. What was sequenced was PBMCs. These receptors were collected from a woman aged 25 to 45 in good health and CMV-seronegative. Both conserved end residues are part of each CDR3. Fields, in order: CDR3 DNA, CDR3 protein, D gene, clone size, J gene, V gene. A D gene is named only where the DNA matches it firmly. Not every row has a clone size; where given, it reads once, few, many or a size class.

CDR3nt: TGTGCCAGTAGTATAGGCAGGGTCGGTGAAGATACGCAGTATTTT; CDR3aa: CASSIGRVGEDTQYF; d_gene: -; abundance: once; j_gene: TRBJ2-3; v_gene: TRBV19
CDR3nt: TGTGCCAGCAGCTTGACTAGCGGGAGATCGATCGAGCAGTACTTC; CDR3aa: CASSLTSGRSIEQYF; d_gene: TRBD2; abundance: -; j_gene: TRBJ2-7; v_gene: TRBV2
CDR3nt: TGTGCCAGCAGCCAAAGCGGGGTCGAGCAGTACTTC; CDR3aa: CASSQSGVEQYF; d_gene: TRBD2; abundance: -; j_gene: TRBJ2-7; v_gene: TRBV11-2
CDR3nt: TGTGCCAGCAGCAGAGTACACAGGGCTGACACTGAAGCTTTCTTT; CDR3aa: CASSRVHRADTEAFF; d_gene: -; abundance: -; j_gene: TRBJ1-1; v_gene: TRBV27
CDR3nt: TGTGCCTGGACCAGGGGGACTAACTATGGCTACACCTTC; CDR3aa: CAWTRGTNYGYTF; d_gene: TRBD1; abundance: many; j_gene: TRBJ1-2; v_gene: TRBV30
CDR3nt: TGTGCCAGCAGTGAAGGGGGGGCCCCCGGGTACTTC; CDR3aa: CASSEGGAPGYF; d_gene: -; abundance: -; j_gene: TRBJ2-4; v_gene: TRBV25-1
CDR3nt: TGCGCCAGCAGCTCGGGCGGGACTAGCGGGGGGCAAGATACGCAGTATTTT; CDR3aa: CASSSGGTSGGQDTQYF; d_gene: TRBD2; abundance: -; j_gene: TRBJ2-3; v_gene: TRBV5-1
CDR3nt: TGTGCCAGCACTCTAGGGGTTCCCGGGGAGCTGTTTTTT; CDR3aa: CASTLGVPGELFF; d_gene: -; abundance: -; j_gene: TRBJ2-2; v_gene: TRBV28
CDR3nt: TGTGCCAGCAGCGTAGAAACAGTCCCCGACCCAACAGATACGCAGTATTTT; CDR3aa: CASSVETVPDPTDTQYF; d_gene: -; abundance: -; j_gene: TRBJ2-3; v_gene: TRBV9
CDR3nt: TGTGCCAGCAGCCACGCAGAGGGTTACGAGCAGTACTTC; CDR3aa: CASSHAEGYEQYF; d_gene: -; abundance: once; j_gene: TRBJ2-7; v_gene: TRBV6-5
CDR3nt: TGTGCCAGCAGTGGGACAAACAGGGGTAGCAATCAGCCCCAGCATTTT; CDR3aa: CASSGTNRGSNQPQHF; d_gene: TRBD1; abundance: -; j_gene: TRBJ1-5; v_gene: TRBV6-1
CDR3nt: TGCGCCAGCAGCCAAGTACGAGGGACTATTGAGCAGTTCTTC; CDR3aa: CASSQVRGTIEQFF; d_gene: TRBD2; abundance: -; j_gene: TRBJ2-1; v_gene: TRBV4-3
CDR3nt: TGTGCCAGCAGATCTAGGACAGGGGCCAACGTCCTGACTTTC; CDR3aa: CASRSRTGANVLTF; d_gene: -; abundance: -; j_gene: TRBJ2-6; v_gene: TRBV6-6
CDR3nt: TGTGCCAGCAGCGTATCAGGACTAGCGGGAGGCGTGGAGACCCAGTACTTC; CDR3aa: CASSVSGLAGGVETQYF; d_gene: TRBD2; abundance: -; j_gene: TRBJ2-5; v_gene: TRBV9
CDR3nt: TGTGCCAGCAGCGATACGAGATGGGGGGTCTATGTGACCCAGTACTTC; CDR3aa: CASSDTRWGVYVTQYF; d_gene: -; abundance: -; j_gene: TRBJ2-5; v_gene: TRBV5-6
CDR3nt: TGTGCCAGCAGCGCCCAGACAAGGCTGCCCTACAATGAGCAGTTCTTC; CDR3aa: CASSAQTRLPYNEQFF; d_gene: -; abundance: -; j_gene: TRBJ2-1; v_gene: TRBV9
CDR3nt: TGTGCCAGCAGTTTAACAGGTACTAGCAATCAGCCCCAGCATTTT; CDR3aa: CASSLTGTSNQPQHF; d_gene: -; abundance: -; j_gene: TRBJ1-5; v_gene: TRBV27
CDR3nt: TGCGCCAGCAGCCCCGGGACATCTCCGTCTAACACTGAAGCTTTCTTT; CDR3aa: CASSPGTSPSNTEAFF; d_gene: -; abundance: -; j_gene: TRBJ1-1; v_gene: TRBV4-1
CDR3nt: TGCAGCGTTCTATTCAACAGGGGCAACACTGAAGCTTTCTTT; CDR3aa: CSVLFNRGNTEAFF; d_gene: TRBD1; abundance: -; j_gene: TRBJ1-1; v_gene: TRBV29-1
CDR3nt: TGTGCCAGCAGTTACGGAGGTGAGGGAGGGACTGAAGCTTTCTTT; CDR3aa: CASSYGGEGGTEAFF; d_gene: -; abundance: -; j_gene: TRBJ1-1; v_gene: TRBV6-5
CDR3nt: TGTGCCAGCTCACCAAGAGGGGATTCCGATCAGCCCCAGCATTTT; CDR3aa: CASSPRGDSDQPQHF; d_gene: -; abundance: -; j_gene: TRBJ1-5; v_gene: TRBV18
CDR3nt: TGTGCCAGCAGCTTATTGAGGGCGAGGGGTTCCGGGGAGCTGTTTTTT; CDR3aa: CASSLLRARGSGELFF; d_gene: -; abundance: -; j_gene: TRBJ2-2; v_gene: TRBV7-3
CDR3nt: TGTGCCACCAGCGGTCGAGTAGCCCAAGAGACCCAGTACTTC; CDR3aa: CATSGRVAQETQYF; d_gene: -; abundance: -; j_gene: TRBJ2-5; v_gene: TRBV15
CDR3nt: TGTGCCAGCAGCCCTGGACTAGCGGGAGGGCCTAACACCGGGGAGCTGTTTTTT; CDR3aa: CASSPGLAGGPNTGELFF; d_gene: TRBD2; abundance: -; j_gene: TRBJ2-2; v_gene: TRBV7-9
CDR3nt: TGTGCCAGCAGAGTTCGAGGAAACACCATATATTTT; CDR3aa: CASRVRGNTIYF; d_gene: -; abundance: -; j_gene: TRBJ1-3; v_gene: TRBV21-1
CDR3nt: TGTGCCAGCAGCTTAGAACGGGGCCCCTACGAGCAGTACTTC; CDR3aa: CASSLERGPYEQYF; d_gene: -; abundance: -; j_gene: TRBJ2-7; v_gene: TRBV7-6
CDR3nt: TGTGCCAGCAGCACATGGACAGGGCGCTACGAGCAGTACTTC; CDR3aa: CASSTWTGRYEQYF; d_gene: TRBD1; abundance: -; j_gene: TRBJ2-7; v_gene: TRBV5-6
CDR3nt: TGTGCCAGCAGTTTCGACTTTCGGACCGTCCAACCTTATGGCTACACCTTC; CDR3aa: CASSFDFRTVQPYGYTF; d_gene: -; abundance: -; j_gene: TRBJ1-2; v_gene: TRBV28